This entry describes one T cell receptor beta chain. Its cognate antigen is unknown. The source of the sample is a study of T cell repertoires in cytomegalovirus infection. Across the study: Indications of both CMV infection and matching HLA type were provided by public TCR beta signatures. Study-level results: The study found HLA-C-restricted CMV-specific TCR beta clonotypes dominating the ex vivo response. Of the TCR beta families, the public ones yielded a cumulative frequency that identified carriers of CMV plus the relevant HLA.

Germline CDR1 reads LGHNA; CDR2 reads YNFKEQ. The CDR3 contains 13 residues. With 1 base removed from V and 4 bases from J, the gap between germline ends came to 7 bases. TCRdb re-called the reads with MiXCR, one entry per CDR3 protein. This sample has tens of thousands of distinct CDR3 sequences, with 20% to 25% found just once. The chain recombines TRBV4-2 with TRBJ1-1; unclear D gene. The sequence came from a human donor in good health (CMV status not recorded). Some clones in this sample may be carry-over from other donors' samples. The sample consisted of PBMCs, sequenced either directly or after in vitro stimulation (not recorded which). The CDR3 loop reads CASSQVGITEAFF. In DNA, the CDR3 is TGTGCCAGCAGCCAAGTCGGAATCACTGAAGCTTTCTTT.